The clone carrying this TCR beta chain appeared a single time. This entry comes from a study of blood T cell repertoires in COVID-19. Study as a whole: Samples taken during acute and convalescent COVID-19 were collected in the United States, Italy and Spain. Sources were T cells, B-cell-depleted T cells, or PBMCs; the material itself was cDNA or gDNA.

Study processing details: Counts of nucleated cells, estimated from reference gene primer amplification, were obtained. Libraries were prepared by immunoSEQ multiplex PCR; TCRdb keeps only in-frame clonotypes and omits some of them. D and trimming were read from the DNA, whereas the V and J calls and clone size are those reported in that table. The data hold 150,000 to 200,000 clones, with around nine tenths observed a single time. The CDR3 runs to 14 residues. Deletions cut 0 bases from V and 3 bases from J, with 8 bases between. Germline values: CDR1 LGHDT, CDR2 YNNKEL (reference sequence). The gene calls are TRBV3-1 (or the pseudogene TRBV3-2) and TRBJ1-1; D is undetermined. This clonotype was sampled from a man aged 50-59 years with acute or convalescent COVID-19. Material: peripheral blood. The CDR3 loop reads CASSQDLTDTEAFF. Written as DNA, the CDR3 is TGTGCCAGCAGCCAAGATTTAACAGACACTGAAGCTTTCTTT.